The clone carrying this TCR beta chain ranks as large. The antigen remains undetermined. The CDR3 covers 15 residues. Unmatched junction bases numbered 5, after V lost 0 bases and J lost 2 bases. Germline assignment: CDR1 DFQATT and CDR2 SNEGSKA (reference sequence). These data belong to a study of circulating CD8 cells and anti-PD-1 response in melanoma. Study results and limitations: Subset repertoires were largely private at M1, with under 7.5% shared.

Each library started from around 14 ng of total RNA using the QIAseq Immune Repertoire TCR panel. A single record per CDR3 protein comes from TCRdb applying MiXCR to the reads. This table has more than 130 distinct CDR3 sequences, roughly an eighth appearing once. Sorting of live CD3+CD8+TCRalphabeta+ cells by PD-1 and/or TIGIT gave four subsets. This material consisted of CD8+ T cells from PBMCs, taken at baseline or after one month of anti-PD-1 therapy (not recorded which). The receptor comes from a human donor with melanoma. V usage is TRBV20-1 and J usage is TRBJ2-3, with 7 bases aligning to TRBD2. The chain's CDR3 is CSARDDGGTTDTQYF. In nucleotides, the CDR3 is TGCAGTGCTAGAGATGACGGGGGGACCACAGATACGCAGTATTTT.